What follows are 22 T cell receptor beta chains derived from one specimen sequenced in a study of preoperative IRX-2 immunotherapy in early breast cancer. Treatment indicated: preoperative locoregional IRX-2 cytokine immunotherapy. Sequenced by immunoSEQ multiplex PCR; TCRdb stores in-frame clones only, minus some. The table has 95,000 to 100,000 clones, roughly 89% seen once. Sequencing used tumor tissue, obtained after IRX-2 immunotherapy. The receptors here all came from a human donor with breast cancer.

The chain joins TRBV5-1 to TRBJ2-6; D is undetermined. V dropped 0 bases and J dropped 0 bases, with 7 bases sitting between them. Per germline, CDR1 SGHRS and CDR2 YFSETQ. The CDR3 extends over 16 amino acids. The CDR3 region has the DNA TGCGCCAGCAGCTTGGGGCCGAGCTCTGGGGCCAACGTCCTGACTTTC. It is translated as CASSLGPSSGANVLTF.

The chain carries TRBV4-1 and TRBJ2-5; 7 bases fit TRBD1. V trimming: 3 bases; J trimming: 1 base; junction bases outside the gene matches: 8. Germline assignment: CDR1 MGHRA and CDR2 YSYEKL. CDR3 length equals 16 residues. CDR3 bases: TGCGCCAGCAGCCAGGAGTCCGGGACAGCCCAAGAGACCCAGTACTTC. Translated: CASSQESGTAQETQYF.

The CDR3 loop reads CASSLGPRRELTEAFF. The CDR3 DNA reads TGCGCCAGCAGCTTAGGACCCCGGCGCGAATTAACTGAAGCTTTCTTT. The chain combines TRBV1 with TRBJ1-1. TRBV1 is described as a pseudogene. The CDR3 spans 16 residues.

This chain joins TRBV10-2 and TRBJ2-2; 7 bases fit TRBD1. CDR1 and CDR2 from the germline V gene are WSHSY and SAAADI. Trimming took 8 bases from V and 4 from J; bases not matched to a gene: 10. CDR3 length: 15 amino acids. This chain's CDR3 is CASSQSRQGTGELFF. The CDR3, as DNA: TGCGCCAGCTCCCAAAGCCGACAGGGCACCGGGGAGCTGTTTTTT.

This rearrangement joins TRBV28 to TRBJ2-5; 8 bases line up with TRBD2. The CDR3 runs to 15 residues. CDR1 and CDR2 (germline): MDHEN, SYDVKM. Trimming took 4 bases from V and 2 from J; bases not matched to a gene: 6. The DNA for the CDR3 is TGTGCCAGCAGTTCAAGCGGGAGTTCGCAAGAGACCCAGTACTTC. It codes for CASSSSGSSQETQYF.

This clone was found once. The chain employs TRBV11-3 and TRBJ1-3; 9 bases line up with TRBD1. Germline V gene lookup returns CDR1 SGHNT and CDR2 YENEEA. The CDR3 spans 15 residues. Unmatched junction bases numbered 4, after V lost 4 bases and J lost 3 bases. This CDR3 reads CASSSQGAIGNTIYF. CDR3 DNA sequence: TGTGCCAGCAGCTCACAGGGGGCGATTGGAAACACCATATATTTT.

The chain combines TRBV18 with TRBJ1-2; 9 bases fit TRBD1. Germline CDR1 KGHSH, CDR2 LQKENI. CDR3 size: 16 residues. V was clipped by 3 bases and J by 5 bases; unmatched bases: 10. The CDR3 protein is CASSPPLEQGAYGYTF. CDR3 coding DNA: TGTGCCAGCTCACCCCCGCTTGAACAGGGGGCTTATGGCTACACCTTC.

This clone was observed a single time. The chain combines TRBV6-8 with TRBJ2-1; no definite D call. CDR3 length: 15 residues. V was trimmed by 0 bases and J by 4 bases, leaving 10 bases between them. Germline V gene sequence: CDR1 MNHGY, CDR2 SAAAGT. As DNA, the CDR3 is TGTGCCAGCAGTTACTCGGGCAGCTCATACAATGAGCAGTTCTTC. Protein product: CASSYSGSSYNEQFF.

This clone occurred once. The CDR3 protein is CATSRGDRRDQPQHF. The DNA for the CDR3 is TGTGCCACCAGCAGGGGGGACAGGCGGGATCAGCCCCAGCATTTT. This chain joins TRBV15 and TRBJ1-5, with TRBD1 identical over 8 bases. Germline assignment: CDR1 LNHNV and CDR2 YYDKDF (reference sequence). CDR3 length equals 15 residues. V was clipped by 3 bases and J by 5 bases; unmatched bases: 6.

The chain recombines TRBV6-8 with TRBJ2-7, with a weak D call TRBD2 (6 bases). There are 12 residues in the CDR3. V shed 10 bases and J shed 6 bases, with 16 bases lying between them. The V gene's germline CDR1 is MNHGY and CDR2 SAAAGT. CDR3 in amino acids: CATSLGLLEQYF. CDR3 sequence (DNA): TGTGCCACCTCCCTGGGACTGCTCGAGCAGTACTTC.

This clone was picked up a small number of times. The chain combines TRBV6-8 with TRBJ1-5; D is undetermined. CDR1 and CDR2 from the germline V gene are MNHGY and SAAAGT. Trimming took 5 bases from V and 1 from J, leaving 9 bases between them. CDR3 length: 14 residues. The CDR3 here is CASSDGPSNQPQHF. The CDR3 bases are TGTGCCAGCAGTGATGGACCGAGCAATCAGCCCCAGCATTTT.

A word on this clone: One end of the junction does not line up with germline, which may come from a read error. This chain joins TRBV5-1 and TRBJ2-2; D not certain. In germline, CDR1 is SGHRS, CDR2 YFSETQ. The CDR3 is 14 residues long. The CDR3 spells CASSSDGSTWELFF. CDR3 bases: TGCGCCAGCAGCAGTGATGGGTCCACCTGGGAGCTGTTTTTT.

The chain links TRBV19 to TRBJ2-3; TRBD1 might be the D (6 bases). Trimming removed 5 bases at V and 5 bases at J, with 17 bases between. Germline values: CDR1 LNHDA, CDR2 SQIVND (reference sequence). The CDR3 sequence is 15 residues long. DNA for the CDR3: TGTGCCAGTAGTGCTGAGACAGGCTTTGGAGATACGCAGTATTTT. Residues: CASSAETGFGDTQYF.

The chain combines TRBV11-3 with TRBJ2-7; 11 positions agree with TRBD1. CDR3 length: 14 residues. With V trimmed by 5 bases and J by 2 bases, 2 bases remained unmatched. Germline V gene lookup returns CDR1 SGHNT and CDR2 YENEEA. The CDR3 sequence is CASSKGQGAYEQYF. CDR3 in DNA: TGTGCCAGCAGCAAGGGACAGGGGGCCTACGAGCAGTACTTC.

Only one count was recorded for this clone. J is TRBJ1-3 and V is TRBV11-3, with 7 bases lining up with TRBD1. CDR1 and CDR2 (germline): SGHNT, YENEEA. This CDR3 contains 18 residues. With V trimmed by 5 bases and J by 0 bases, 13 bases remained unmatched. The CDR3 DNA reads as TGTGCCAGCAGCACCGTAGGCGGGACAGAGACCTCTGGAAACACCATATATTTT. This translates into CASSTVGGTETSGNTIYF.

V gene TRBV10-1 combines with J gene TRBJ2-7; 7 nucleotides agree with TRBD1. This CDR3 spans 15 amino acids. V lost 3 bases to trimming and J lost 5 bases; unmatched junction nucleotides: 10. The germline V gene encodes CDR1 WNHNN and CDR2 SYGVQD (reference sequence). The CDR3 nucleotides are TGCGCCAGCAGTGACCCCAGGGATAGGGGGCACGAGCAGTACTTC. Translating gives CASSDPRDRGHEQYF.

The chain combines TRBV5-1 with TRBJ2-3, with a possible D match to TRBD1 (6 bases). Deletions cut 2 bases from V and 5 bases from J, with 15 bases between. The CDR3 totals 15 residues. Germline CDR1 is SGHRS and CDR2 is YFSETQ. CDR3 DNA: TGCGCCAGCAGCTTCAGGACAGCCCAAGGAGATACGCAGTATTTT. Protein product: CASSFRTAQGDTQYF.

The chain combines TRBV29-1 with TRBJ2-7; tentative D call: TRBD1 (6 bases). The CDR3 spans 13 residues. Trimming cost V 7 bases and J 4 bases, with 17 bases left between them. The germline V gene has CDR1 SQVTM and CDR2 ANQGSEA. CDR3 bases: TGCAGCGCCGAGCAGGGGCCAAAATACGAGCAGTACTTC. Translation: CSAEQGPKYEQYF.

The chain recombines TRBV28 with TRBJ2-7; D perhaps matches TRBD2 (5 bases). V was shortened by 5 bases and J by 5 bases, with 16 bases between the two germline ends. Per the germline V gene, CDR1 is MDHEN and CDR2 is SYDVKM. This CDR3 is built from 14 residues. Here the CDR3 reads CASSHKYPGNEQYF. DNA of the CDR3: TGTGCCAGCAGTCACAAGTACCCGGGAAACGAGCAGTACTTC.

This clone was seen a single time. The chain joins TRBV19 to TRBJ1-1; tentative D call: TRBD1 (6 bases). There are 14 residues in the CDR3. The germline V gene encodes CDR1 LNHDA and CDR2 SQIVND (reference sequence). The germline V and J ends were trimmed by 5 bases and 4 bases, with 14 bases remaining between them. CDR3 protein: CASSWGAVTTEAFF. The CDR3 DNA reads TGTGCCAGTAGTTGGGGGGCCGTGACCACTGAAGCTTTCTTT.

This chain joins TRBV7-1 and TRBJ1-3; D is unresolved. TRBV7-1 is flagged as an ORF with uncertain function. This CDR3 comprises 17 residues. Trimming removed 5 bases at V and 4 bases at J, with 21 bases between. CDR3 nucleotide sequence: TGTGCCAGCAGCCTTGCTGACCGACGCACGCCAGGAAACACCATATATTTT. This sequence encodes CASSLADRRTPGNTIYF.

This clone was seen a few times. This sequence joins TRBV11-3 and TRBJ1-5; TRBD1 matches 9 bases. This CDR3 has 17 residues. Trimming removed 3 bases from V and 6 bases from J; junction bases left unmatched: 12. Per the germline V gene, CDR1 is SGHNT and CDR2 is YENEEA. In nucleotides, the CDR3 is TGTGCCAGCAGCTTGGGAGGGACAGGGTTGGTTTTTCAGCCCCAGCATTTT. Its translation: CASSLGGTGLVFQPQHF.